The 31 T cell receptor beta chains below come from one sample, sequenced in a study of T cells after yellow fever vaccination (dated by TCRdb to about 2019). Library preparation employed 5' RACE. Instrument used: Illumina HiSeq 2500. The public reads were run again by TCRdb, first through fastp at Q25 and then through MiXCR, and only productive beta chains were kept. Every CDR3 protein is listed once, alongside the most common genes and DNA of its rows. The sample has some 73,000 distinct CDR3 sequences on record, roughly 7.7% of them singletons. 41% of the sample is taken by the ten largest. The treatment or condition label, read with the paper, signifies: live attenuated yellow fever vaccine strain. The sequences come from CD8+ T cells sorted from PBMCs, collected on the day of the yellow fever booster vaccination. The receptors derive from a man younger than 40 who received the YFV17D yellow fever vaccine.

This clonotype appeared a few times. This chain connects TRBV4-1 to TRBJ1-1; 7 bases line up with TRBD1. Germline V gene sequence: CDR1 MGHRA, CDR2 YSYEKL. With V trimmed by 4 bases and J by 5 bases, 7 bases remained unmatched. The CDR3 runs to 14 residues. CDR3: CASSRGGAGTEAFF. The CDR3 region has the DNA TGCGCCAGCAGCCGAGGGGGCGCGGGAACTGAAGCTTTCTTT.

The rearrangement links TRBV20-1 to TRBJ2-5, with D perhaps matching TRBD1 or TRBD2 (5 bases each). The CDR3 contains 17 residues. CDR1 is DFQATT, CDR2 SNEGSKA, per germline (reference sequence). V lost 6 bases and J 2 bases, leaving 25 bases between the germline ends. The CDR3 nucleotides are TGCAGTGCCATCGGCTACATAAACGGGGCGCCGCAAGAGACCCAGTACTTC. Translated: CSAIGYINGAPQETQYF.

On this clonotype itself: A much larger clone is a single base away; this may be a read error. The rearrangement links TRBV5-1 to TRBJ2-1; TRBD2 is a possible D gene (5 bases). Per the germline V gene, CDR1 is SGHRS and CDR2 is YFSETQ. The length of the CDR3 is 12 residues. Here the CDR3 DNA reads TGCGCCCGCAGCTTGGGGAGCGATGAGCAGTTCTTC. This translates into CARSLGSDEQFF.

This clonotype was seen ten or more times. This sequence joins TRBV12-3 or TRBV12-4 and TRBJ2-5, with D perhaps being TRBD1 or TRBD2 (7 bases each). This CDR3 is built from 14 residues. V was cut by 5 bases and J by 2 bases, with 12 bases left in between. In DNA, the CDR3 is TGTGCCAGCAGTCCAGGGGGGGAACAAGAGACCCAGTACTTC. Its translation: CASSPGGEQETQYF.

This clonotype has a handful of counts. The gene calls are TRBV20-1 and TRBJ2-7, with D tentatively TRBD2 (5 bases). V was cut by 3 bases and J by 1 base, with 16 bases left in between. CDR1 is DFQATT and CDR2 is SNEGSKA in the germline V gene (reference sequence). This CDR3 contains 15 residues. CDR3 sequence: CSARQAGMSSYEQYF. CDR3 DNA: TGCAGTGCTAGGCAGGCGGGCATGTCGTCCTACGAGCAGTACTTC.

This clonotype was seen many times. The rearrangement joins TRBV5-6 to TRBJ2-1, with a possible D match to TRBD2 (6 bases). The germline V and J ends were trimmed by 3 bases and 7 bases, with 17 bases remaining between them. Germline V gene sequence: CDR1 SGHDT, CDR2 YYEEEE. CDR3 length: 15 residues. In nucleotides, the CDR3 is TGTGCCAGCAGCTCTTCCGGGACTCCCTGGAATGAGCAGTTCTTC. Its translation: CASSSSGTPWNEQFF.

This clonotype was picked up a small number of times. The chain carries TRBV20-1 and TRBJ2-7, with 7 positions matching TRBD2. Per the germline V gene, CDR1 is DFQATT and CDR2 is SNEGSKA (reference sequence). The CDR3 is 15 residues long. With 0 bases clipped from V and 0 bases from J, the junction kept 5 bases outside the gene matches. As DNA, the CDR3 is TGCAGTGCTAGAGATCGAGCGGGGACCTCCTACGAGCAGTACTTC. Protein sequence: CSARDRAGTSYEQYF.

The sample holds many counts of this clonotype. The chain joins TRBV12-3 or TRBV12-4 to TRBJ1-1; no definite D call. Trimming shortened V by 1 base and J by 1 base, and 4 bases separated the two germline ends. This CDR3 has 13 residues. The CDR3 protein is CASSLGQNTEAFF. DNA for the CDR3: TGTGCCAGCAGTTTAGGACAGAACACTGAAGCTTTCTTT.

J is TRBJ2-7 and V is TRBV7-6; perhaps TRBD1 as D (5 bases). Trimming left V 4 bases short and J 4 bases short, with 14 bases between. The CDR3 contains 14 residues. Germline loops: CDR1 SGHVS, CDR2 FNYEAQ. CDR3 region: CASSSLKSGYEQYF. DNA of the CDR3: TGTGCCAGCAGCTCTCTTAAGTCAGGGTACGAGCAGTACTTC.

The CDR3 bases are TGTGCCAGTAGTATAGGACATCTTGGGGATGAGCAGTTCTTC. Translating gives CASSIGHLGDEQFF. The J gene is TRBJ2-1, the V gene TRBV19; no definite D call. The CDR3 has 14 amino acids. The V end lost 1 base, the J end lost 8 bases, and 12 bases lay between the germline ends. Germline loops: CDR1 LNHDA, CDR2 SQIVND (reference sequence).

CDR3 loop: CASSLVYGGSSYNEQFF. CDR3 bases: TGTGCCAGCAGCTTAGTGTACGGCGGGAGTTCCTACAATGAGCAGTTCTTC. This sequence joins TRBV7-9 and TRBJ2-1; TRBD2 matches 7 bases. There are 17 residues in the CDR3. With V trimmed by 1 base and J by 1 base, 7 bases remained unmatched. Germline V gene data show CDR1 as SEHNR and CDR2 as FQNEAQ (reference sequence).

The rearrangement uses TRBV5-4 and TRBJ2-2; D is uncertain. CDR1 is SGHNT, CDR2 YYREEE, per germline (reference sequence). The CDR3 spans 15 residues. The V end was cut by 4 bases, the J end by 2 bases, with 12 bases between. CDR3 nucleotide sequence: TGTGCCAGCAGCCCCGGACCAGGAAACACCGGGGAGCTGTTTTTT. Translating it yields CASSPGPGNTGELFF.

The rearrangement joins TRBV24-1 to TRBJ2-1; 10 positions agree with TRBD2. After removal of 5 bases from V and 8 bases from J, the junction contained 8 bases not matched to a gene. CDR1 is KGHDR, CDR2 SFDVKD, per germline. CDR3 size: 15 residues. CDR3 coding DNA: TGTGCCACCAGTGGGGAGCGGGAGGGGAGCGATGAGCAGTTCTTC. This translates into CATSGEREGSDEQFF.

This clonotype came up many times. The chain uses TRBV5-1 and TRBJ2-3, with D perhaps being TRBD1 or TRBD2 (5 bases each). The germline V gene has CDR1 SGHRS and CDR2 YFSETQ. The length of the CDR3 is 15 residues. V was cut by 4 bases and J by 3 bases, with 15 bases left in between. CDR3 protein: CASSPGDGTTDTQYF. Written as DNA, the CDR3 is TGCGCCAGCAGCCCTGGGGACGGGACGACAGATACGCAGTATTTT.

This clonotype has just a few counts. The genes are TRBV7-8 and TRBJ2-7; TRBD2 might be the D (6 bases). Trimming removed 3 bases at V and 4 bases at J, with 10 bases between. CDR3 length equals 13 residues. Germline CDR1 reads SGHVS; CDR2 reads FQNEAQ. The CDR3 reads CASSFGGWYEQYF. CDR3 DNA sequence: TGTGCCAGCAGCTTTGGGGGGTGGTACGAGCAGTACTTC.

Details on this clonotype: This may stem from a read error, because a much larger clone lies one nucleotide away. CDR3 sequence: CASTYCRDRESNEQFF. Written as DNA, the CDR3 is TGTGCCAGCACCTATTGCCGGGACAGGGAGAGCAATGAGCAGTTCTTC. The V call is TRBV21-1, the J call TRBJ2-1; whether TRBD1, the table's D call, matches the DNA was not checked. TRBV21-1 is given as a pseudogene. The CDR3 is 16 amino acids.

This clonotype appeared a few times. This chain links TRBV27 with TRBJ1-2; TRBD1 might be the D (6 bases). The CDR3 is 15 residues long. With 4 bases removed from V and 4 bases from J, the gap between germline ends came to 16 bases. From germline, CDR1 is MNHEY and CDR2 SMNVEV (reference sequence). CDR3 sequence reads: CASSSGAGVVYGYTF. Here the CDR3 DNA reads TGTGCCAGCAGTTCGGGCGCAGGGGTGGTCTATGGCTACACCTTC.

This clonotype occurred many times. This chain connects TRBV5-1 to TRBJ1-1; no definite D call. V lost 2 bases, J lost 4 bases, and 9 bases lay in between. The V gene's germline CDR1 is SGHRS and CDR2 YFSETQ. The CDR3 totals 13 residues. The CDR3 is CASSFGGGTEAFF. The CDR3 DNA is TGCGCCAGCAGCTTCGGTGGTGGCACTGAAGCTTTCTTT.

This clonotype is a singleton in its sample. One end of the junction varies from germline; a read error may be responsible. The CDR3 sequence is CASIESNARGGGTDTQYF. CDR3 nucleotide sequence: TGCGCCAGCATTGAGTCGAACGCGCGGGGTGGGGGCACAGATACGCAGTATTTT. The V gene is TRBV10-2, the J gene TRBJ2-3; possibly TRBD2 for D (6 bases). CDR1 and CDR2 (germline): WSHSY, SAAADI. This CDR3 has 18 residues.

The sample holds many counts of this clonotype. J is TRBJ2-7 and V is TRBV6-2 or TRBV6-3, with D perhaps matching TRBD2 (6 bases). The CDR3 consists of 14 residues. CDR1 is MNHEY, CDR2 SVGEGT, per germline. With 2 bases removed from V and 3 bases from J, the gap between germline ends came to 11 bases. CDR3 nucleotides: TGTGCCAGCAGTTACGGGACTTATTACTACGAGCAGTACTTC. Translated: CASSYGTYYYEQYF.

The V gene is TRBV20-1, the J gene TRBJ2-1; 11 nucleotides line up with TRBD2. This CDR3 region has 15 residues. Germline values: CDR1 DFQATT, CDR2 SNEGSKA (reference sequence). J was trimmed by 7 bases and V by 0 bases; bases with no gene match: 5. The CDR3 is CSARDSGRAGNEQFF. DNA of the CDR3: TGCAGTGCTAGAGATAGCGGGAGGGCGGGTAATGAGCAGTTCTTC.

This clonotype came up many times. The rearrangement joins TRBV7-2 to TRBJ2-3; D call uncertain. V was clipped by 0 bases and J by 3 bases, with 1 base between them. The CDR3 has 12 residues. From germline, CDR1 is SGHTA and CDR2 FQGNSA. The CDR3 protein is CASSLATDTQYF. DNA for the CDR3: TGTGCCAGCAGCTTAGCGACAGATACGCAGTATTTT.

A few counts support this clonotype. This sequence joins TRBV7-9 and TRBJ2-1; 7 bases match TRBD2. Trimming at V came to 4 bases and at J to 3 bases, leaving 6 bases not matched to a gene. From germline, CDR1 is SEHNR and CDR2 FQNEAQ (reference sequence). The CDR3 sequence is 15 residues long. The CDR3 nucleotides read TGTGCCAGCAGCTCGCGGGAGCGGCTCTACAATGAGCAGTTCTTC. This translates into CASSSRERLYNEQFF.

This clonotype turned up a few times. This chain connects TRBV5-6 to TRBJ2-5, with 7 positions matching TRBD2. The CDR3 covers 14 residues. V dropped 4 bases and J dropped 6; count of bases not matched to a gene: 9. CDR1 SGHDT and CDR2 YYEEEE come from the germline V gene. The CDR3 loop reads CASSQSGMGKTQYF. Written as DNA, the CDR3 is TGTGCCAGCAGCCAAAGCGGGATGGGTAAGACCCAGTACTTC.

The gene calls are TRBV5-6 and TRBJ2-7, with D possibly TRBD2 on 5 matching bases. The CDR3 covers 15 residues. Germline V gene data show CDR1 as SGHDT and CDR2 as YYEEEE. Trimming took off 1 base at V and 0 bases at J, with 11 bases between the two ends. CDR3 sequence (DNA): TGTGCCAGCAGCTTGTGGACGGGGAGCTCCTACGAGCAGTACTTC. As protein: CASSLWTGSSYEQYF.

The chain carries TRBV7-6 and TRBJ1-5; D perhaps matches TRBD1 (5 bases). Trimming removed 1 base at V and 5 bases at J, with 6 bases between. The CDR3 totals 13 residues. Germline-derived CDR1 and CDR2 are SGHVS and FNYEAQ. As DNA, the CDR3 is TGTGCCAGCAGCTTAGTGGGGGATCAGCCCCAGCATTTT. Amino acids: CASSLVGDQPQHF. The complete variable domain, with remaining parts taken from reference TRBV7-6 and TRBJ1-5, reads GAGVSQSPRYKVTKRGQDVALRCDPISGHVSLYWYRQALGQGPEFLTYFNYEAQQDKSGLPNDRFSAERPEGSISTLTIQRTEQRDSAMYRCASSLVGDQPQHFGDGTRLSIL.

This clonotype was recorded at least ten times. The V gene is TRBV27, the J gene TRBJ2-7, with D perhaps being TRBD1 or TRBD2 (6 bases each). CDR1 is MNHEY and CDR2 is SMNVEV in the germline V gene (reference sequence). V shed 5 bases and J shed 3 bases, with 14 bases lying between them. The CDR3 runs 14 residues. The chain's CDR3 is CASSLEGGYYEQYF. CDR3 coding DNA: TGTGCCAGCAGTCTAGAGGGGGGTTACTACGAGCAGTACTTC.

This chain joins TRBV19 and TRBJ2-7; TRBD2 might be the D (5 bases). The CDR3 has 14 residues. The germline V gene encodes CDR1 LNHDA and CDR2 SQIVND (reference sequence). Deletions cut 1 base from V and 3 bases from J, with 10 bases between. Here the CDR3 reads CASSIAADYYEQYF. In nucleotides, the CDR3 is TGTGCCAGTAGTATAGCCGCAGACTACTACGAGCAGTACTTC. Full variable domain (missing parts from reference TRBV19 and TRBJ2-7): DGGITQSPKYLFRKEGQNVTLSCEQNLNHDAMYWYRQDPGQGLRLIYYSQIVNDFQKGDIAEGYSVSREKKESFPLTVTSAQKNPTAFYLCASSIAADYYEQYFGPGTRLTVT.

CDR3 residues: CASSEAVWGRFSGANVLTF. CDR3 coding DNA: TGTGCCAGCAGTGAAGCGGTTTGGGGAAGGTTTTCTGGGGCCAACGTCCTGACTTTC. V usage is TRBV2 and J usage is TRBJ2-6; unclear D gene. V was cut by 0 bases and J by 1 base, with 16 bases left in between. This CDR3 comprises 19 residues. Germline loops: CDR1 SNHLY, CDR2 FYNNEI.

The chain employs TRBV6-1 and TRBJ2-7, with 11 bases lining up with TRBD1. Germline V gene lookup returns CDR1 MNHNS and CDR2 SASEGT. Trimming took 6 bases from V and 4 from J; bases not matched to a gene: 5. The CDR3 has 14 amino acids. The CDR3 reads CASRPGTGGYEQYF. Written as DNA, the CDR3 is TGTGCCAGCAGACCCGGGACAGGGGGGTACGAGCAGTACTTC.

A few counts support this clonotype. This chain connects TRBV3-1 to TRBJ2-2; no definite D call. There are 11 residues in the CDR3. V lost 4 bases and J 9 bases, leaving 6 bases between the germline ends. Germline assignment: CDR1 LGHDT and CDR2 YNNKEL (reference sequence). The DNA for the CDR3 is TGTGCCAGCAGCCTCGCGTGGGAGCTGTTTTTT. It translates to CASSLAWELFF.